A single sample is the source of the 19 T cell receptor beta chains below, sequenced in a study of cytomegalovirus exposure and HLA in healthy donors. Profiling relied on immunoSEQ multiplex PCR, and the TCRdb table lists in-frame clones only, not all of them. The sample holds more than 150,000 clones; approximately 80% are singletons and the top ten take over 5.5%. Sequenced sample: PBMCs. These receptors were obtained from a man between 18 and 35 years old in good health and CMV-seropositive.

Only a few counts were recorded for this clone. The gene calls are TRBV2 and TRBJ1-2; perhaps TRBD1 as D (5 bases). CDR1 and CDR2 (germline): SNHLY, FYNNEI. This CDR3 contains 13 residues. Trimming removed 3 bases from V and 2 bases from J, with 7 bases in between. CDR3 DNA sequence: TGTGCCAGCAGTGAGCAGGGCAACTATGGCTACACCTTC. Encoded protein: CASSEQGNYGYTF.

The CDR3 DNA is TGTGCCAGCAGCCGCACCGGGACAGGGGGAAACACCATATATTTT. It specifies CASSRTGTGGNTIYF. This chain uses TRBV27 with TRBJ1-3; 9 positions match TRBD1. CDR3 length: 15 amino acids. V gave up 6 bases and J gave up 4 bases; unmatched junction bases: 7. CDR1 and CDR2 (germline): MNHEY, SMNVEV (reference sequence).

This sequence joins TRBV21-1 and TRBJ2-7; TRBD1 was called by the table and not checked on the DNA. TRBV21-1 constitutes a pseudogene. The length of the CDR3 is 12 residues. CDR3 loop: CATRDRVHEQYF. The CDR3 bases are TGTGCAACGCGGGACAGGGTCCACGAGCAGTACTTC.

This clone appeared a single time. This sequence joins TRBV11-3 and TRBJ2-7, with D possibly being TRBD1 (7 bases). Germline V gene lookup returns CDR1 SGHNT and CDR2 YENEEA. This CDR3 is built from 15 residues. Trimming cost V 4 bases and J 4 bases, with 17 bases left between them. The chain's CDR3 is CASSYGGGAGYEQYF. CDR3 bases: TGTGCCAGCAGCTACGGAGGGGGCGCGGGGTACGAGCAGTACTTC. The full variable domain, its missing parts supplied by reference TRBV11-3 and TRBJ2-7, is EAGVVQSPRYKIIEKKQPVAFWCNPISGHNTLYWYLQNLGQGPELLIRYENEEAVDDSQLPKDRFSAERLKGVDSTLKIQPAELGDSAVYLCASSYGGGAGYEQYFGPGTRLTVT.

V usage is TRBV30 and J usage is TRBJ2-3; TRBD2 agrees at 10 bases. Germline lookup yields CDR1 GTSNPN and CDR2 SVGIG (reference sequence). The junction had 0 bases not matched to a gene; V was cut back by 0 bases and J by 3 bases. The CDR3 is made up of 14 amino acids. The CDR3 sequence: CAWSVLAGTDTQYF. The CDR3, as DNA: TGTGCCTGGAGTGTACTAGCGGGGACAGATACGCAGTATTTT.

V gene TRBV7-6 combines with J gene TRBJ2-1; no definite D call. Germline CDR1 reads SGHVS; CDR2 reads FNYEAQ. The CDR3 is made up of 13 amino acids. V shed 5 bases and J shed 4 bases, with 9 bases lying between them. The CDR3 nucleotides read TGTGCCAGCAGCCTTACACGTTACAATGAGCAGTTCTTC. Its protein product is CASSLTRYNEQFF.

This sequence joins TRBV20-1 and TRBJ2-7; D unresolved. The CDR3 length is 11 residues. The germline V gene encodes CDR1 DFQATT and CDR2 SNEGSKA (reference sequence). Trimming took 5 bases from V and 3 from J, leaving 8 bases between them. In DNA, the CDR3 is TGCAGTGCTCGGTCCGGCTACGAGCAGTACTTC. Its protein is CSARSGYEQYF.

The V gene is TRBV4-2, the J gene TRBJ1-4; D not resolved. Germline CDR1 is LGHNA and CDR2 is YNFKEQ. V dropped 3 bases and J dropped 8 bases, with 19 bases sitting between them. The CDR3 sequence is 16 residues long. This CDR3 reads CASSHERRAESEKLFF. The CDR3 bases are TGTGCCAGCAGCCACGAAAGGAGAGCAGAGTCGGAAAAACTGTTTTTT.

The chain has TRBV4-1 and TRBJ2-2, with TRBD1 matching over 10 bases. Germline CDR1 is MGHRA and CDR2 is YSYEKL. CDR3 length: 13 residues. The trim removed 6 bases at V and 6 bases at J, leaving 1 base unmatched. The DNA for the CDR3 is TGCGCCAGCAGGGGGACAGGGGCCGGGGAGCTGTTTTTT. This sequence encodes CASRGTGAGELFF.

This clone was seen once. The gene calls are TRBV4-3 and TRBJ1-3; 7 bases are a match to TRBD1. Looked up from germline, CDR1 is LGHNA and CDR2 is YSLEER. CDR3 length: 16 residues. V lost 2 bases, J lost 3 bases, and 7 bases stayed unmatched. The CDR3 reads CASSQSTGVRGNTIYF. The CDR3 region has the DNA TGCGCCAGCAGCCAATCCACAGGGGTTCGTGGAAACACCATATATTTT.

The chain couples TRBV5-1 to TRBJ2-7, with TRBD2 matching over 7 bases. Per the germline V gene, CDR1 is SGHRS and CDR2 is YFSETQ. V lost 2 bases and J lost 4; bases outside the gene matches: 18. This CDR3 is 18 amino acids long. CDR3 coding DNA: TGCGCCAGCAGCTTCGGCAGTCTATCTGGGACTATGCCATACGAGCAGTACTTC. Protein sequence: CASSFGSLSGTMPYEQYF. Combining the CDR3 with reference TRBV5-1 and TRBJ2-7 gives the whole variable domain KAGVTQTPRYLIKTRGQQVTLSCSPISGHRSVSWYQQTPGQGLQFLFEYFSETQRNKGNFPGRFSGRQFSNSRSEMNVSTLELGDSALYLCASSFGSLSGTMPYEQYFGPGTRLTVT.

V is TRBV28 and J is TRBJ1-2, with 11 bases that match TRBD1. CDR1 is MDHEN and CDR2 is SYDVKM in the germline V gene. This CDR3 has 16 amino acids. Unmatched junction bases numbered 7, after V lost 7 bases and J lost 0 bases. DNA of the CDR3: TGTGCCAGCAAGAGGACAGGGGGCGCGTCTAACTATGGCTACACCTTC. As protein: CASKRTGGASNYGYTF.

The chain couples TRBV25-1 to TRBJ2-7, with 7 positions matching TRBD2. CDR3 length: 14 residues. CDR1 MGHDK and CDR2 SYGVNS come from the germline V gene. V was clipped by 6 bases and J by 2 bases; unmatched bases: 7. CDR3 sequence: CASRGGEVTYEQYF. The CDR3 DNA reads as TGTGCCAGCAGGGGGGGGGAAGTTACCTACGAGCAGTACTTC.

The rearrangement joins TRBV7-2 to TRBJ2-7, with D perhaps matching TRBD2 (5 bases). Trimming cost V 5 bases and J 6 bases, with 14 bases left between them. The length of the CDR3 is 13 residues. Germline values: CDR1 SGHTA, CDR2 FQGNSA. The chain's CDR3 is CASSPRAGREQYF. The CDR3 coding sequence is TGTGCCAGCAGCCCACGGGCGGGTCGCGAGCAGTACTTC. Full variable domain (remainder filled in from reference TRBV7-2 and TRBJ2-7): GAGVSQSPSNKVTEKGKDVELRCDPISGHTALYWYRQSLGQGLEFLIYFQGNSAPDKSGLPSDRFSAERTGGSVSTLTIQRTQQEDSAVYLCASSPRAGREQYFGPGTRLTVT.

This clone occurred a few times. This chain uses TRBV28 with TRBJ1-2, with D hard to call. V was shortened by 2 bases and J by 0 bases, with 10 bases between the two germline ends. The V gene's germline CDR1 is MDHEN and CDR2 SYDVKM. This CDR3 spans 15 amino acids. CDR3 in amino acids: CASSLPGRANYGYTF. For the CDR3, the DNA is TGTGCCAGCAGTTTACCGGGTAGAGCTAACTATGGCTACACCTTC.

The gene calls are TRBV5-1 and TRBJ2-7; D is unclear. The ends were cut back, 2 bases at V and 2 bases at J, with 5 bases in the middle. There are 12 residues in the CDR3. Germline CDR1 SGHRS, CDR2 YFSETQ. The chain's CDR3 is CASSLTAYEQYF. The CDR3 DNA follows: TGCGCCAGCAGCTTAACAGCCTACGAGCAGTACTTC. Full variable domain (missing parts from reference TRBV5-1 and TRBJ2-7): KAGVTQTPRYLIKTRGQQVTLSCSPISGHRSVSWYQQTPGQGLQFLFEYFSETQRNKGNFPGRFSGRQFSNSRSEMNVSTLELGDSALYLCASSLTAYEQYFGPGTRLTVT.

The chain joins TRBV29-1 to TRBJ1-1; maybe TRBD1 (5 bases). In germline, CDR1 is SQVTM, CDR2 ANQGSEA. This CDR3 contains 13 residues. Trimming took off 1 base at V and 3 bases at J, with 9 bases between the two ends. The CDR3 nucleotides read TGCAGCGTTGAAGCAGGGATGGACACTGAAGCTTTCTTT. Residues: CSVEAGMDTEAFF.

This chain joins TRBV25-1 and TRBJ1-5, with 7 bases fitting TRBD1. V gave up 2 bases and J gave up 3 bases; unmatched junction bases: 4. This CDR3 comprises 15 residues. CDR1 and CDR2 from the germline V gene are MGHDK and SYGVNS. In nucleotides, the CDR3 is TGTGCCAGCAGTGAAGACGGACAGGCCAATCAGCCCCAGCATTTT. Translating it yields CASSEDGQANQPQHF.

The genes are TRBV6-1 and TRBJ2-2, with a weak D call TRBD1 (5 bases). Germline V CDR1 and CDR2: MNHNS, SASEGT. Trimming took off 2 bases at V and 1 base at J, with 5 bases between the two ends. This CDR3 has 14 amino acids. The DNA for the CDR3 is TGTGCCAGCAGTGAACAGGGGAACACCGGGGAGCTGTTTTTT. Protein: CASSEQGNTGELFF.